The 2 T cell receptor beta chains reported below all come from one sample, sequenced in a study of PD-1 blockade in classical Hodgkin lymphoma. The time point denotes: cycle 4 day 1 (C4D1), after less than 7 weeks of nivolumab. Relapse after autologous stem cell transplantation occurred in every patient, and brentuximab vedotin exposure varied. The protocol was immunoSEQ multiplex PCR, while the TCRdb copy is restricted to in-frame clones and leaves out a portion. The sample lists tens of thousands of clones; around 90% were seen once. The sequencing used peripheral blood mononuclear cells (PBMCs), collected before the fourth cycle of nivolumab. These receptors all stem from a human donor with classical Hodgkin lymphoma.

The chain has TRBV7-2 and TRBJ1-2; TRBD1 matches at 8 bases. Losses at the gene ends were 8 bases for V and 8 bases for J; bases not matched to a gene: 16. The CDR3 loop spans 15 amino acids. Germline V gene data show CDR1 as SGHTA and CDR2 as FQGNSA. The CDR3 nucleotides are TGTGCCAGCTCGCCACCCCCGGGACAGGCGTGGGGCTACACCTTC. Encoded protein: CASSPPPGQAWGYTF.

This chain links TRBV15 with TRBJ2-3, with D perhaps being TRBD1 or TRBD2 (5 bases each). V was shortened by 1 base and J by 2 bases, with 10 bases between the two germline ends. Per germline, CDR1 LNHNV and CDR2 YYDKDF (reference sequence). This CDR3 has 15 amino acids. The CDR3, as DNA: TGTGCCACCAGCAGAGCGGGGCAGCTCACAGATACGCAGTATTTT. Its protein product is CATSRAGQLTDTQYF.